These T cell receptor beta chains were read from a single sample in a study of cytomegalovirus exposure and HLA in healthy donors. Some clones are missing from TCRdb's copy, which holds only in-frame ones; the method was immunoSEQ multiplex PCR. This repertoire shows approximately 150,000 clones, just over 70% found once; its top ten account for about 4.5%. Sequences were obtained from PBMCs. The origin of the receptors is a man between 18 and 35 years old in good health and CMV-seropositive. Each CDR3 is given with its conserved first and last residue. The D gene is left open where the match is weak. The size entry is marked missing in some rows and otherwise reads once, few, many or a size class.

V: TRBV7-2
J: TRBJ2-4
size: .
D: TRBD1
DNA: TGTGCCAGCAGCTTAGTCCCGACAGGGGACATTCAGTACTTC
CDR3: CASSLVPTGDIQYF

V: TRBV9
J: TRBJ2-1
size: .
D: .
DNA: TGTGCCAGCAGCGCCCCCAACAGGGACAATGAGCAGTTCTTC
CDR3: CASSAPNRDNEQFF

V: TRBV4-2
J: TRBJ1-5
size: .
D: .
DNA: TGTGCCAGCAGCCGGCAATCAAGCAATCAGCCCCAGCATTTT
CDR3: CASSRQSSNQPQHF

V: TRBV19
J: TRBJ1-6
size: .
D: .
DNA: TGTGCCAGTAGTCGTACCTCCCCGGCAGGATCCCTCCACTTT
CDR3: CASSRTSPAGSLHF

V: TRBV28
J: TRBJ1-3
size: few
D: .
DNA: TGTGCCAGCAACCTCAGGGGCTCTGGAAACACCATATATTTT
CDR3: CASNLRGSGNTIYF

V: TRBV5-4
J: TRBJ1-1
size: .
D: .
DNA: TGTGCCAGCAGCTTGGGGAGGGGCGGATCATCGGAAGCTTTCTTT
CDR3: CASSLGRGGSSEAFF

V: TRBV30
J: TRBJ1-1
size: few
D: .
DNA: TGTGCCTGGAACCAGGCGGGGAACACTGAAGCTTTCTTT
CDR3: CAWNQAGNTEAFF

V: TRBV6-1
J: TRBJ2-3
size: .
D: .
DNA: TGTGCCAGCGGGACAACAGGGAGCACAGATACGCAGTATTTT
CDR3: CASGTTGSTDTQYF

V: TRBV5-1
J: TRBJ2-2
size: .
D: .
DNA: TGCGCCAGCAGCTTGGCTCCACAGGGGAACACCGGGGAGCTGTTTTTT
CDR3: CASSLAPQGNTGELFF

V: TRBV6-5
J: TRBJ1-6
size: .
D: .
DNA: TGTGCCAGCAGTTACGCGGCAGGGGATAATTCACCCCTCCACTTT
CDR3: CASSYAAGDNSPLHF

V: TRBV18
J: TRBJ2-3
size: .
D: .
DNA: TGTGCCAGCTCCGGAACTGGACACTCCACAGATACGCAGTATTTT
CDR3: CASSGTGHSTDTQYF

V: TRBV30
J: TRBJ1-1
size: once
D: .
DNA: TGTGCCTGGGGTGGAACCCAGGGGACGGCTTTCTTT
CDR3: CAWGGTQGTAFF

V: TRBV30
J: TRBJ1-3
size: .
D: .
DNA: TGTGCCTGGAGTCCGGTGCCTGGAAACACCATATATTTT
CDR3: CAWSPVPGNTIYF

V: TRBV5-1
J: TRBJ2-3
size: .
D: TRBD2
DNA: TGCGCCAGCAGCCCAGGACTAGCGGGAGGAGATACGCAGTATTTT
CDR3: CASSPGLAGGDTQYF

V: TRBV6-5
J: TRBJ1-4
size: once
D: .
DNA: TGTGCCAGCAGTTACTCCGCTACAACTAATGAAAAACTGTTTTTT
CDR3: CASSYSATTNEKLFF

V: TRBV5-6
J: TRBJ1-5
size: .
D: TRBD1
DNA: TGTGCCAGCAGCTTGTCCAGGGGGCCGCCCCAGCATTTT
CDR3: CASSLSRGPPQHF

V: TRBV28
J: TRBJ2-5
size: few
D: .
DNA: TGTGCCAGCAGCCCAGGGGGGTCGGGAGAGACCCAGTACTTC
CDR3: CASSPGGSGETQYF

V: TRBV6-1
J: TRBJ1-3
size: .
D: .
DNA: TGTGCCAGCAGTGAACACGCGAGTTCGGGAAACACCATATATTTT
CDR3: CASSEHASSGNTIYF

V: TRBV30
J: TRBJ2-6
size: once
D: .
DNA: TGTGCCTGGAGTGTAAGCGGGGCCAACGTCCTGACTTTC
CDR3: CAWSVSGANVLTF

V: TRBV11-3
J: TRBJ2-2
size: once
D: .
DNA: TGTGCCAGCAGCCCCGGCGGGGAGAACACCGGGGAGCTGTTTTTT
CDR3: CASSPGGENTGELFF

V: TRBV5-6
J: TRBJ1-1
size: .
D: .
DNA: TGTGCCAGCAGCGTAGGCAGGGCCCGCACTGAAGCTTTCTTT
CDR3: CASSVGRARTEAFF

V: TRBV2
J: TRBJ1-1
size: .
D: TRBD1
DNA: TGTGCCAGCAGTATTGGGACAGGGCACACTGAAGCTTTCTTT
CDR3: CASSIGTGHTEAFF